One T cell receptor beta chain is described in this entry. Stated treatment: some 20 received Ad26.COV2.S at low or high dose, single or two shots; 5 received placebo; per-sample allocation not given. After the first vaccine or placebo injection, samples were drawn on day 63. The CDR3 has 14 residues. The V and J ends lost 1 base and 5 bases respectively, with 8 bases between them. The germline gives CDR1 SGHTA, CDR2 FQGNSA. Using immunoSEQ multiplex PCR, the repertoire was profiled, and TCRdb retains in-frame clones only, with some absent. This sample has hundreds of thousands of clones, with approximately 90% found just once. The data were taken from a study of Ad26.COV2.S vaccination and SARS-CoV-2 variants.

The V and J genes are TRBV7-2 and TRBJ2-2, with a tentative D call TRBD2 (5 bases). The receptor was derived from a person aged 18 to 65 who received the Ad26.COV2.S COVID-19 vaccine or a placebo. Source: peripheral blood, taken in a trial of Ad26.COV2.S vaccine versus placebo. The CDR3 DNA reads TGTGCCAGCAGCTTAGGAGGGCCAACCGGGGAGCTGTTTTTT. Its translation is CASSLGGPTGELFF.